This entry features one T cell receptor (beta chain) sequence. Authors' methods: Estimation of nucleated cell counts relied on the amplification of reference gene primers. Assay used: immunoSEQ multiplex PCR; TCRdb lists only in-frame clones, some missing. For V, J and clone size, that table is used; D and trimming come from the DNA. The repertoire holds a few hundred thousand clones, with 83% as singletons. This sample is drawn from a study of blood T cell repertoires in COVID-19. At the level of the study: Samples of COVID-19 (acute and convalescent) were obtained from the United States, Italy and Spain. Sample material is recorded as cDNA or gDNA derived from T cells, B-cell-depleted T cells, or PBMCs.

Trimming took off 4 bases at V and 3 bases at J, with 16 bases between the two ends. The germline V gene encodes CDR1 SGHRS and CDR2 YFSETQ. The CDR3 consists of 16 residues. The chain links TRBV5-1 to TRBJ2-2; D is possibly TRBD1 (6 bases). The sequencing input was peripheral blood. The TCR sequence derives from a woman aged 45-59 years with acute or convalescent COVID-19. CDR3 DNA: TGCGCCAGCAGCCCGTGGACAGCCGGTTACACCGGGGAGCTGTTTTTT. The encoded protein is CASSPWTAGYTGELFF.